This paragraph reports one TCR beta chain. What it binds is unknown. The protocol was immunoSEQ multiplex PCR, while the TCRdb copy is restricted to in-frame clones and leaves out a portion. Counted here are about 190,000 clones, about 82% occurring once; the ten biggest clones make up roughly 1.6%. This sample is drawn from a study of cytomegalovirus exposure and HLA in healthy donors. Findings and limits, study-wide: According to a subsequent analysis, TCR clusters identified in the first cohort showed a tendency to co-occur across the 100 to 150 validation repertoires. TCR beta chains numbering 150 to 200 were designated cytomegalovirus-associated. Many donors shared some public TCRs, even though most TCR sequences were rare.

The CDR3 totals 15 residues. Germline CDR1 and CDR2: MNHNY and SVGAGI (reference sequence). The V and J ends lost 4 bases and 5 bases, in that order; junction bases with no gene match: 5. Sequenced input: PBMCs. The chain links TRBV6-6 to TRBJ2-2; 9 bases match TRBD1. This sequence was found in a woman under 30 in good health and CMV-seronegative. In DNA, the CDR3 is TGTGCCAGCAGTTTAATACAGGGGGCAACCGGGGAGCTGTTTTTT. It yields the protein CASSLIQGATGELFF.